The 26 T cell receptor beta chains listed next were all sequenced from one sample in a study of T cell clonality in common variable immunodeficiency. Repertoires were generated with immunoSEQ multiplex PCR, while TCRdb's copy carries only in-frame clones and drops some. Listed for the sample are 35,000 to 45,000 clones, none seen a single time. Sequenced sample: peripheral blood mononuclear cells. These TCRs come from a person aged 18 to 75 in good health.

This clone was picked up many times. The CDR3 end is not reached by the read, which stops 3 residues before it; the germline J gene fills it in. The chain carries TRBV7-8 and TRBJ2-4, with D perhaps TRBD1 (6 bases). CDR1 and CDR2 from the germline V gene are SGHVS and FQNEAQ. The CDR3 has 15 residues. Trimming stripped 4 bases from V and 0 bases from J, with 10 bases between. Incomplete CDR3 DNA: TGTGCCAGCAGCTCACAGGGTGTAGCCAAAAACATT. Translation: CASSSQGVAKNI. The entire CDR3 reads CASSSQGVAKNIQYF.

Many counts were recorded for this clone. The missing CDR3 end, 3 residues past where the read stops, is filled in from the germline J gene. The chain links TRBV29-1 to TRBJ1-1; D not certain. This CDR3 region has 13 residues. Germline CDR1 SQVTM, CDR2 ANQGSEA. Deletions cut 8 bases from V and 0 bases from J, with 13 bases between. CDR3 DNA (partial): TGCAGCCTTCAGCGAGGTTTGAACACTGAA. Amino acid sequence: CSLQRGLNTE. The whole CDR3 protein is CSLQRGLNTEAFF.

This clone appeared many times. With the read ending 3 residues before the CDR3 end, the germline J gene is used to fill in that end. This chain connects TRBV12-5 to TRBJ2-1, with 12 positions matching TRBD2. With V trimmed by 2 bases and J by 6 bases, 8 bases remained unmatched. The V gene's germline CDR1 is LGHNT and CDR2 FRNRAP. The CDR3 is 17 amino acids. The sequenced CDR3 bases are TGTGCTAGTGGTTTGATCCCGACTAGCGGGAGATTCAATGAG. Residues: CASGLIPTSGRFNE. The whole CDR3 sequence is CASGLIPTSGRFNEQFF.

As regards this clone: The read ends 3 residues before the CDR3 terminus; that terminus is restored from the germline J gene. The chain couples TRBV18 to TRBJ1-2; weak D call: TRBD1 (6 bases). The germline V gene has CDR1 KGHSH and CDR2 LQKENI. V lost 5 bases and J lost 5, with 21 bases in between. The CDR3 runs 16 residues. The CDR3 DNA, read in part, is TGTGCCAGCTCATCTCCATACAGGGAACCGGAATATGGC. The encoded protein is CASSSPYREPEYG. From start to end, the CDR3 is CASSSPYREPEYGYTF.

Many counts were recorded for this clone. Read data end 3 residues before the CDR3 end; the end is taken from the germline J gene. The J gene is TRBJ1-1, the V gene TRBV19, with D possibly being TRBD1 (6 bases). Trimming shortened V by 3 bases and J by 0 bases, and 8 bases separated the two germline ends. CDR1 is LNHDA and CDR2 is SQIVND in the germline V gene (reference sequence). The CDR3 has 14 residues. CDR3 DNA (partial): TGTGCCAGTAGTATGGGACACCTGAACACTGAA. Encoded protein: CASSMGHLNTE. The CDR3 reads in full as CASSMGHLNTEAFF.

This clone was observed many times. The CDR3 goes on 3 residues after the read ends, and that part is filled in from the germline J gene. This chain uses TRBV5-1 with TRBJ1-4, with D possibly matching TRBD1 (6 bases). The CDR3 loop spans 15 amino acids. CDR1 and CDR2 (germline): SGHRS, YFSETQ. V gave up 0 bases and J gave up 5 bases, with 11 bases separating them. The CDR3 sequence: CASSLETGKNEKLFF. The DNA read from the CDR3 is TGCGCCAGCAGCTTGGAGACAGGCAAAAATGAAAAA. Complete variable domain (other parts from reference TRBV5-1 and TRBJ1-4): KAGVTQTPRYLIKTRGQQVTLSCSPISGHRSVSWYQQTPGQGLQFLFEYFSETQRNKGNFPGRFSGRQFSNSRSEMNVSTLELGDSALYLCASSLETGKNEKLFFGSGTQLSVL.

This clone was seen at least ten times. This CDR3 is CASSPPGGAAGNEQFF. CDR3 DNA, as far as it was read: TGTGCCAGCTCACCACCGGGGGGGGCAGCAGGGAATGAG. The chain links TRBV18 to TRBJ2-1; the D gene is possibly TRBD2 (7 bases). The read ends 3 residues shy of where the CDR3 ends; the end is completed using the germline J gene. V was pared by 0 bases and J by 7 bases, with 16 bases between. This CDR3 comprises 16 residues. The germline V gene has CDR1 KGHSH and CDR2 LQKENI.

This clone was detected many times. The CDR3 goes on 3 residues after the read ends, and that part is filled in from the germline J gene. The V gene is TRBV20-1, the J gene TRBJ2-7; possibly TRBD2 for D (6 bases). Per the germline V gene, CDR1 is DFQATT and CDR2 is SNEGSKA (reference sequence). With 3 bases removed from V and 2 bases from J, the gap between germline ends came to 17 bases. The CDR3 has 15 residues. The DNA read from the CDR3 is TGCAGTGCTAGGTCGATGGTAGCGGACCCCTACGAG. Translating gives CSARSMVADPYE. The whole CDR3 sequence reads CSARSMVADPYEQYF.

This clone has at least ten counts. The read ends 3 residues before the CDR3 terminus; that terminus is restored from the germline J gene. The V and J genes are TRBV2 and TRBJ2-7, with 8 bases lining up with TRBD1. Trimming removed 2 bases from V and 6 bases from J; junction bases left unmatched: 6. The CDR3 is 14 amino acids. The germline CDR1 and CDR2 sequences are SNHLY and FYNNEI. Incomplete CDR3 DNA: TGTGCCAGCAGTGAACAGGGGGCTTTGATCGAG. Translating it yields CASSEQGALIE. The complete CDR3 reads CASSEQGALIEQYF.

This clone has ten or more counts. The sequence runs out 3 residues before the end of the CDR3; the remainder is reconstructed from the germline J gene. The V and J genes are TRBV28 and TRBJ2-7, with D maybe TRBD1 (6 bases). The V end lost 2 bases, the J end lost 5 bases, and 10 bases lay between the germline ends. Germline CDR1 is MDHEN and CDR2 is SYDVKM. CDR3 length: 13 residues. This chain's CDR3 is CASSLTQGHEQYF. The CDR3 bases that were read are TGTGCCAGCAGTTTAACACAGGGCCACGAG.

The sample holds many counts of this clone. The read ends 3 residues early relative to the CDR3; the germline J gene fills the gap. The V gene is TRBV19, the J gene TRBJ2-1; TRBD2 aligns across 7 bases. The junction had 3 bases not matched to a gene; V was cut back by 5 bases and J by 5 bases. The CDR3 contains 13 residues. The germline V gene has CDR1 LNHDA and CDR2 SQIVND (reference sequence). CDR3 DNA (partial): TGTGCCAGTAGTGTAGGACTAGACAATGAG. This encodes CASSVGLDNE. Given in full, the CDR3 is CASSVGLDNEQFF.

There are many counts of this clone. The CDR3 is cut off 3 residues early in the read; its end comes from the germline J gene. This chain uses TRBV11-3 with TRBJ2-3; TRBD1 aligns across 9 bases. The germline V gene encodes CDR1 SGHNT and CDR2 YENEEA. Losses at the gene ends were 4 bases for V and 5 bases for J; bases not matched to a gene: 7. This CDR3 is 15 amino acids long. This CDR3 reads CASSSPGTGLDTQYF. CDR3 DNA, as far as it was read: TGTGCCAGCAGCTCGCCCGGGACAGGGTTAGATACG.

This clone was counted ten times or more. The read falls 3 residues short of the CDR3 end, and the missing part is taken from the germline J gene. The chain uses TRBV28 and TRBJ2-3, with TRBD2 matching over 7 bases. V lost 10 bases, J lost 3 bases, and 10 bases stayed unmatched. Germline V gene data show CDR1 as MDHEN and CDR2 as SYDVKM. This CDR3 is 14 amino acids long. The CDR3 here is CAIANGGRTDTQYF. Incomplete CDR3 DNA: TGTGCCATCGCGAATGGCGGGAGAACAGATACG.

This clone was recorded many times. The DNA read from the CDR3 is TGCGCCAGCAGCCCTAATCGACAGGGAGGGCGAGAGACC. Amino acids: CASSPNRQGGRET. In full, the CDR3 is CASSPNRQGGRETQYF. The gene calls are TRBV5-1 and TRBJ2-5; possibly TRBD1 or TRBD2 for D (7 bases each). The CDR3 end lies 3 residues beyond the end of the read and is filled in from the germline J gene. Trimming shortened V by 4 bases and J by 4 bases, and 20 bases separated the two germline ends. The length of the CDR3 is 16 residues. Per the germline V gene, CDR1 is SGHRS and CDR2 is YFSETQ.

The table lists this clone with many counts. The CDR3 goes on 3 residues after the read ends, and that part is filled in from the germline J gene. The V gene is TRBV30, the J gene TRBJ1-5; TRBD1 matches 10 bases. CDR1 and CDR2 from the germline V gene are GTSNPN and SVGIG (reference sequence). The J segment lost 0 bases and the V segment lost 2 bases, leaving 7 bases of the junction unmatched. The CDR3 spans 17 residues. CDR3 DNA (partial): TGTGCCTGGAGTTCGACAGGGGGCTTCGATAGCAATCAGCCC. Encoded protein: CAWSSTGGFDSNQP. The complete CDR3 reads CAWSSTGGFDSNQPQHF.

This clone occurred many times. The read finishes 3 residues shy of the CDR3 end, and the germline J gene is used to complete it. The chain uses TRBV7-2 and TRBJ2-7; 11 positions agree with TRBD2. Looked up from germline, CDR1 is SGHTA and CDR2 is FQGNSA. V dropped 5 bases and J dropped 3; count of bases not matched to a gene: 6. The CDR3 runs 15 residues. Here the CDR3 reads CASSPLLAGVYEQYF. The sequenced CDR3 bases are TGTGCCAGCAGCCCACTACTAGCGGGGGTCTACGAG. Variable domain in full (rest from reference TRBV7-2 and TRBJ2-7): GAGVSQSPSNKVTEKGKDVELRCDPISGHTALYWYRQSLGQGLEFLIYFQGNSAPDKSGLPSDRFSAERTGGSVSTLTIQRTQQEDSAVYLCASSPLLAGVYEQYFGPGTRLTVT.

By share of the sample, this clone is medium-sized (0.01 to 0.1%). Read coverage stops 3 residues before the CDR3 terminus; the germline J gene supplies the remainder. The chain links TRBV29-1 to TRBJ2-3; the match to TRBD1 covers 8 bases. V gave up 6 bases and J gave up 3 bases; unmatched junction bases: 11. CDR1 SQVTM and CDR2 ANQGSEA come from the germline V gene. The CDR3 covers 15 residues. The CDR3 DNA, read in part, is TGCAGCGTCCGACAGGGGCGGAGGATTACAGATACG. Its protein product is CSVRQGRRITDT. The complete CDR3 protein is CSVRQGRRITDTQYF.

This clone was counted ten times or more. Incomplete CDR3 DNA: TGCGCCAGCAGCTTGATTCCAGGGAGCAATCAGCCC. Translation: CASSLIPGSNQP. Given in full, the CDR3 is CASSLIPGSNQPQHF. The chain recombines TRBV5-1 with TRBJ1-5; maybe TRBD1 (5 bases). The read ends 3 residues before the CDR3 terminus; that terminus is restored from the germline J gene. Germline V gene data show CDR1 as SGHRS and CDR2 as YFSETQ. Deletions cut 1 base from V and 1 base from J, with 9 bases between. CDR3 length: 15 amino acids.

Many counts were recorded for this clone. Here the CDR3 reads CASLRDLSYEQYF. The sequenced part of the CDR3 DNA is TGTGCCAGTCTCCGGGACTTGTCCTACGAG. This rearrangement joins TRBV2 to TRBJ2-7; tentatively, D is TRBD2 (6 bases). The read ends 3 residues early relative to the CDR3; the germline J gene fills the gap. The CDR3 is 13 amino acids. V lost 9 bases, J lost 1 base, and 13 bases lay in between. The V gene's germline CDR1 is SNHLY and CDR2 FYNNEI.

This clone has ten or more counts. Coverage ceases 3 residues before the CDR3 finishes, and the germline J gene fills in the end. This sequence joins TRBV20-1 and TRBJ1-4; maybe TRBD1 (6 bases). CDR1 and CDR2 (germline): DFQATT, SNEGSKA (reference sequence). The CDR3 covers 14 residues. V was cut by 5 bases and J by 6 bases, with 16 bases left in between. The CDR3 loop is CSARPFRGDEKLFF. The part of the CDR3 DNA that was read is TGCAGTGCTCGCCCCTTCAGGGGCGATGAAAAA.

Only a few counts were recorded for this clone. The read is 3 residues too short to cover the CDR3 end, so that end is filled in from the germline J gene. The chain recombines TRBV30 with TRBJ2-1; weak D call: TRBD2 (6 bases). This CDR3 is built from 14 residues. Per germline, CDR1 GTSNPN and CDR2 SVGIG (reference sequence). The V and J ends lost 4 bases and 4 bases respectively, with 14 bases between them. The CDR3 spells CAWIAWGEYNEQFF. Incomplete CDR3 DNA: TGTGCCTGGATCGCTTGGGGGGAATACAATGAG.

This clone was counted at least ten times. Mismatch with germline at one junction end may stem from a read error. With the read ending 3 residues before the CDR3 end, the germline J gene is used to fill in that end. This chain uses TRBV7-6 with TRBJ2-2, with D unresolved. The CDR3 totals 15 residues. CDR1 is SGHVS and CDR2 is FNYEAQ in the germline V gene. Incomplete CDR3 DNA: TGTGCCAGCAGTACCTATACAGATTTCACCCGGGAG. Translating it yields CASSTYTDFTRE. The CDR3 as a whole reads CASSTYTDFTRELFF.

In the case of this clone: Read data end 3 residues before the CDR3 end; the end is taken from the germline J gene. The rearrangement joins TRBV5-1 to TRBJ2-3; 8 nucleotides align to TRBD2. After removal of 0 bases from V and 6 bases from J, the junction contained 3 bases not matched to a gene. The germline V gene encodes CDR1 SGHRS and CDR2 YFSETQ. The CDR3 covers 14 residues. The sequenced CDR3 bases are TGCGCCAGCAGCTTGGGACTAGCGACGGATACG. Translation gives CASSLGLATDT. The CDR3 in its entirety is CASSLGLATDTQYF.

There are many counts of this clone. An end of the junction does not agree with germline; a read error may underlie this. The read ends 3 residues before the CDR3 terminus; that terminus is restored from the germline J gene. Other DNA sequences from this sample encode an identical CDR3 as well. V and J are TRBV20-1 and TRBJ1-3; D might be TRBD1 (6 bases). The germline CDR1 and CDR2 sequences are DFQATT and SNEGSKA (reference sequence). The CDR3 consists of 11 residues. The CDR3 DNA, read in part, is TGTGTGGGGGCGAGGGGAAACACC. Protein sequence: CVGARGNT. The CDR3 in its entirety is CVGARGNTIYF.

This clone was counted ten times or more. The read stops 3 residues short of the end of the CDR3; the missing end is completed from the germline J gene. The chain employs TRBV5-1 and TRBJ1-5; D gene ambiguous. The CDR3 runs 15 residues. The germline V gene encodes CDR1 SGHRS and CDR2 YFSETQ. With 0 bases removed from V and 7 bases from J, the gap between germline ends came to 14 bases. CDR3 residues: CASSLGPSGGQPQHF. The CDR3 DNA, read in part, is TGCGCCAGCAGCTTGGGTCCGTCGGGTGGCCAGCCC.

This clone was seen many times. The read ends 3 residues before the CDR3 terminus; that terminus is restored from the germline J gene. The chain carries TRBV20-1 and TRBJ2-1, with D tentatively TRBD1 (5 bases). The CDR3 sequence is 13 residues long. Germline values: CDR1 DFQATT, CDR2 SNEGSKA (reference sequence). Trimming removed 0 bases from V and 7 bases from J, with 10 bases in between. Partial CDR3 DNA: TGCAGTGCTAGAGATTTGACAGAGAATGAG. It is translated as CSARDLTENE. The full CDR3 sequence reads CSARDLTENEQFF.